This T cell receptor beta chain derives from a study of T cell responses to AZD1222 COVID-19 vaccine. Study-wide results and limits: Among spike-specific TCRs, nearly half reportedly target unmutated variant regions. Sampling captured repertoires only after the peak T cell response.

The CDR3 length is 18 residues. The germline gives CDR1 SGHVS, CDR2 FQNEAQ. Trimming removed 3 bases from V and 0 bases from J, with 15 bases in between. Generated by immunoSEQ multiplex PCR, the TCRdb table keeps only in-frame clones and is missing some. The sample has approximately 140,000 clones; around 90% are singletons. In regard to this clone: The antigen is not known.

The receptor's source is an adult who received the AZD1222 COVID-19 vaccine. The sequenced sample was peripheral blood, obtained 28 days after the second AZD1222 dose. The rearrangement links TRBV7-8 to TRBJ1-6; D gene uncertain. CDR3 DNA: TGTGCCAGCAGCTTGAGCGGCAGAGAGAGCTCCTATAATTCACCCCTCCACTTT. Protein product: CASSLSGRESSYNSPLHF. Together with reference TRBV7-8 and TRBJ1-6, the CDR3 gives the full variable domain: GAGVSQSPRYKVAKRGQDVALRCDPISGHVSLFWYQQALGQGPEFLTYFQNEAQLDKSGLPSDRFFAERPEGSVSTLKIQRTQQEDSAVYLCASSLSGRESSYNSPLHFGNGTRLTVT.